This TCR beta chain was identified during a study of identical twins listed by TCRdb under 2016. The study in broad terms: To test whether fetal clonotypes persist, this study deep-sequenced TCR alpha and beta repertoires from monozygotic twins, from unrelated adults of various ages, and from cord blood. Replicate twin experiments were performed at different times using different library preparation protocols to rule out contamination. Overall results and qualifications from the work: Out-of-frame TCR alpha sharing in monozygotic twins was systematically underestimated by recombination models, whereas sharing between unrelated individuals was in agreement with the recombination models. Because the same donors could not be followed over many years, conclusions were based on cross-sectional statistical analysis. Zero-insertion analyses could be partly confounded by invariant T cells such as MAIT and iNKT, though diverse VJ usage argued against such confounding for most clonotypes. Fewer insertions were carried by abundant cord blood beta clonotypes; a weaker similar trend was observed in young adult naive repertoires, while no such trend was observed in memory repertoires. The excess sharing between twins in beta out-of-frame sequences was weaker because fewer shared sequences reduced the signal-to-noise ratio. Out-of-frame TCR alpha sequences shared between twins showed an excess of low generation-probability sequences compared with coincidental sharing between unrelated individuals.

The library was built by means of 5' RACE. The sequencer was an Illumina HiSeq 2000. A universal primer binding site was added through template switching, and the final cDNA carried a unique molecular identifier so that TCR cDNA molecules could be counted accurately. Specific primers in the conserved constant-segment region were used to synthesize first-strand cDNA for the TCR alpha and beta chains. To control for contamination, every cDNA library carried two barcodes: a SMART-Mk sample barcode plus Illumina barcodes. Two successive PCR steps introduced TruSeq adapter sequences along with Illumina sample barcodes. Sequencing of the TCR alpha and beta cDNA libraries was done on the Illumina HiSeq platform using custom primers. Per the original workflow: MiGEC was used to process raw reads and extract unique molecular identifiers, and MiXCR was used to find CDR3 positions. For each individual, recombination models were inferred using an EM algorithm with the repgenHMM and IGoR tools. Shared clonotypes were analyzed with the tcR package in R, and sharing was normalized by the product of cloneset sizes. To study raw recombination free of thymic and clonal selection effects, out-of-frame nonproductive sequences were analyzed. TCRdb handled the public reads itself, with Q25 trimming in fastp and clone calling in MiXCR, and kept productive beta chains. Every CDR3 protein is listed once, alongside the most common genes and DNA of its rows. The V and J calls follow TCRdb's processing rather than the paper's. The sample data list some 500,000 distinct CDR3 sequences, and roughly a fifth of these were observed just once. The ten largest clonotypes hold around 0.9% of the sample.

Only healthy Caucasian donors were included. Three pairs of female monozygotic twins, all aged roughly 18 to 29 years, made up the twin cohort. Positive isolation kits from Invitrogen were used to isolate the CD4+ and CD8+ T cell populations. Measured from the cysteine to the phenylalanine, the CDR3 is 12 residues long. The read is trimmed to its CDR3 DNA, 36 bases read in frame from base 1. Cut back by 2 bases and 4 bases, the V and J ends lie 8 bases apart. From a lookup of the germline V gene (reference sequence), CDR1 and CDR2 are DFQATT and SNEGSKA. This clonotype was seen only a few times. Which antigen it targets is not known. No clone much larger than this one lies a single base away; base qualities are absent. The sample also formed part of further work on T cells expressing NK-cell markers. Drawing on the second study: Three sorted T-cell subsets (CD3+CD56+NKG2C+, CD3+CD56+NKG2C- and CD3+CD56-NKG2C+) from fewer than 10 donors had their TCR beta-chain repertoires profiled. Seven of the eight sequenced donors were HCMV-seropositive and one was HCMV-seronegative. To restrict sorting to alphabetaTCR-expressing T cells, an anti-gammadeltaTCR antibody was added in several experiments. In 6 or 7 donors, the dominant CD3+CD56+NKG2C+ clonotypes ranked among the top 10 CD8+ clonotypes, making up about 1.0-7.0% of CD8+ T cells. Those dominant clonotypes were again the most abundant among CD3+CD56-NKG2C+ cells in a few donors, at about 25-65%. Whether the expanded NKG2C-expressing T cell clones were specific for HCMV antigens remained unclear. The eight sequenced donors were randomly selected healthy volunteers, three men and five women. A commercial ELISA kit detecting HCMV-specific IgG in serum was used to determine HCMV serostatus. Reads were demultiplexed and grouped by UMI with MIGEC, and clonotypes were assembled and quantified with MiTCR. To remove erroneous sequences, TCR cDNA sequences were retained only when supported by two or more reads. The tcR package was used for downstream repertoire analysis, and clonotypes were matched across fractions by CDR3 nucleotide sequence plus V segment. Antigen specificity was annotated against VDJdb with VDJmatch, allowing one amino acid substitution in CDR3.

The chain uses TRBV20-1 and TRBJ2-5, with the D gene not confidently named. The specimen was CD4+ T cells sorted from blood. This TCR was recovered from a woman between 18 and 30 years old in good health. The DNA sequence is as follows: TGCAGTGCTAGACAGGAGTCAGAGACCCAGTACTTC. Its amino acids are CSARQESETQYF.